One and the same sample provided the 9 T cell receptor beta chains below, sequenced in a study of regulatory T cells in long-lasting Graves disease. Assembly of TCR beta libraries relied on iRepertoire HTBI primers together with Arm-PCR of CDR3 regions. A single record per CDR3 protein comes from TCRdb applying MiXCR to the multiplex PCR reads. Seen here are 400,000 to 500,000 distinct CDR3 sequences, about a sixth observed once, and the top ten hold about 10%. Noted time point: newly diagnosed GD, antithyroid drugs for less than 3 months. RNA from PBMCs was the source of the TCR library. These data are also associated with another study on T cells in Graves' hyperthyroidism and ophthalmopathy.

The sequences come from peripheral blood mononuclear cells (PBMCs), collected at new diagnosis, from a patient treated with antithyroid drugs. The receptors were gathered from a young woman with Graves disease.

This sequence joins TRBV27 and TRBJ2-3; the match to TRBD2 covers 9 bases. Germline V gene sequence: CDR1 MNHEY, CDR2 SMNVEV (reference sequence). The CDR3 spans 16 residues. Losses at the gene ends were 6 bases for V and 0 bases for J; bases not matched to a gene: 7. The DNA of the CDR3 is TGTGCCAGCAGCCAGACTAGCGGCGCTAGCACAGATACGCAGTATTTT. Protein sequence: CASSQTSGASTDTQYF.

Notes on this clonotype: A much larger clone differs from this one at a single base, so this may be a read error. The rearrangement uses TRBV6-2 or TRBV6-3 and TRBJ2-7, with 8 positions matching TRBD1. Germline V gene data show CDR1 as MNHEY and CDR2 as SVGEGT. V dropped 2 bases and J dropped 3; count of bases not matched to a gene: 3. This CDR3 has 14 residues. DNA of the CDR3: TGTGCCAGCAGTTACCAGGGGGCCTTCTACGAGCAGTACTTC. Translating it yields CASSYQGAFYEQYF.

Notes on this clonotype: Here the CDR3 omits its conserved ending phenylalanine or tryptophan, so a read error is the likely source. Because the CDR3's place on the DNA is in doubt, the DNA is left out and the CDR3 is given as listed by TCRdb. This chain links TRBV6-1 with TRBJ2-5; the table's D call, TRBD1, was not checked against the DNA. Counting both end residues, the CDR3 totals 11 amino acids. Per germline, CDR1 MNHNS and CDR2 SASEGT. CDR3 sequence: CASSKTGTVTV.

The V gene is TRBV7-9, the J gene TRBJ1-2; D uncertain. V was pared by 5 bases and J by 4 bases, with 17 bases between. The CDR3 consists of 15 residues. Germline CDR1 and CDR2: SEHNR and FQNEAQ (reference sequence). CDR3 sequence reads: CASSQLPSGSYGYTF. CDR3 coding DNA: TGTGCCAGCAGCCAACTACCTTCGGGAAGCTATGGCTACACCTTC.

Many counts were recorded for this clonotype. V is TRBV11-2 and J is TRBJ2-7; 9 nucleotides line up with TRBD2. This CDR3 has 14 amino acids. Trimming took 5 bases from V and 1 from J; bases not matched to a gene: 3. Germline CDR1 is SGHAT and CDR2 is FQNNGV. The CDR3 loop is CASSVTSGSYEQYF. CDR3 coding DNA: TGTGCCAGCAGCGTGACTAGCGGATCCTACGAGCAGTACTTC.

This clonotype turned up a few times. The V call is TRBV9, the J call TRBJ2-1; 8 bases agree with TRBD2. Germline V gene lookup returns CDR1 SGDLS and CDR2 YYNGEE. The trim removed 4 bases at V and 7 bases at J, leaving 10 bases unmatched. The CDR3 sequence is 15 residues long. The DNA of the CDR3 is TGTGCCAGCAGCTCCTTAAGCGGGAGTATTAATGAGCAGTTCTTC. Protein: CASSSLSGSINEQFF.

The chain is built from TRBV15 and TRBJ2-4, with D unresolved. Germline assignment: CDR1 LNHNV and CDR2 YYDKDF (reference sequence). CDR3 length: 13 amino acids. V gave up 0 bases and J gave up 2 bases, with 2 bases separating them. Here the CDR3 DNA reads TGTGCCACCAGCAGAGAACCCAAAAACATTCAGTACTTC. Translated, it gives CATSREPKNIQYF.

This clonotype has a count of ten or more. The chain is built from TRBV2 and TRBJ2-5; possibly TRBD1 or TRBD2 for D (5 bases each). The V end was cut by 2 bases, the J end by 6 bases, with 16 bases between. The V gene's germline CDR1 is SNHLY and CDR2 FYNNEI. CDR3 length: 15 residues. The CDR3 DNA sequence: TGTGCCAGCAGTGAATGGCAGAGGGGATCGAAGACCCAGTACTTC. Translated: CASSEWQRGSKTQYF.

CDR3 nucleotides: TGTGCCAGCAGCCCTCAAACACCGGGACTAGTATTCCTCTCGGCCCAGTACTTC. This encodes CASSPQTPGLVFLSAQYF. The V gene is TRBV11-2, the J gene TRBJ2-5; 8 positions match TRBD2. Germline-derived CDR1 and CDR2 are SGHAT and FQNNGV. The V segment lost 5 bases and the J segment 9 bases; nucleotides outside the gene matches: 23. The CDR3 consists of 18 residues.